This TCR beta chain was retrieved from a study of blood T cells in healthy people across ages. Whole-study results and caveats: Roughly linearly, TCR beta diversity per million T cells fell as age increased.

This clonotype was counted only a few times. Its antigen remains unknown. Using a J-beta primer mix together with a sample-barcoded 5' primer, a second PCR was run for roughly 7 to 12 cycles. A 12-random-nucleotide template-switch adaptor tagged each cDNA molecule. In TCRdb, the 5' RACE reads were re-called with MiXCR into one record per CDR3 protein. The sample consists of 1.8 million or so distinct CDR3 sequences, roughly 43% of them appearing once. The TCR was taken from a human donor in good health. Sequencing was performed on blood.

DNA of the CDR3: TGTGCCAGCAGTCCTATAGTCCTCAGGGGGCCCCAAGAGACCCAGTACTTC. It encodes CASSPIVLRGPQETQYF. This chain uses TRBV28 with TRBJ2-5, with 8 bases fitting TRBD1. This CDR3 region has 17 residues. The trim removed 5 bases at V and 1 base at J, leaving 12 bases unmatched. The germline V gene encodes CDR1 MDHEN and CDR2 SYDVKM.